The 19 T cell receptor beta chains listed next were all sequenced from one sample in a study of T cell repertoires in cytomegalovirus infection. These receptors lack a known antigen. TCRdb itself ran the reads through MiXCR, one entry per CDR3 protein. Of about 160,000 distinct CDR3 sequences listed, less than 25% are singletons. The starting material was CD8+ T cells from cultured PBMCs, obtained from culture after CMV antigen stimulation. The origin of the receptors is a human donor in good health (CMV status not recorded). Some clones in this sample may be carry-over from other donors' samples.

At least ten counts were recorded for this clonotype. The V and J genes are TRBV11-2 and TRBJ1-5, with TRBD1 matching over 8 bases. The CDR3 has 15 amino acids. CDR1 SGHAT and CDR2 FQNNGV come from the germline V gene. V dropped 1 base and J dropped 6; count of bases not matched to a gene: 5. The CDR3 reads CASSLGRGLGQPQHF. DNA for the CDR3: TGTGCCAGCAGCTTAGGCAGGGGGCTTGGTCAGCCCCAGCATTTT.

This clonotype has more than one count but fewer than ten. This chain connects TRBV7-9 to TRBJ1-1; maybe TRBD1 (5 bases). Germline CDR1 reads SEHNR; CDR2 reads FQNEAQ (reference sequence). V was pared by 1 base and J by 1 base, with 16 bases between. The CDR3 contains 17 residues. CDR3 bases: TGTGCCAGCAGCTTAGTATCGGGGGATTCCGGGAACACTGAAGCTTTCTTT. Encoded protein: CASSLVSGDSGNTEAFF.

This clonotype was found a few times. The chain is built from TRBV7-8 and TRBJ1-1, with D perhaps matching TRBD1 (5 bases). V lost 4 bases and J 3 bases, leaving 21 bases between the germline ends. Per the germline V gene, CDR1 is SGHVS and CDR2 is FQNEAQ. This CDR3 comprises 17 residues. CDR3 sequence (DNA): TGTGCCAGCAGCTCCCCTCTCGCGGTCGTCAGGGACACTGAAGCTTTCTTT. As protein: CASSSPLAVVRDTEAFF.

This clonotype was picked up many times. The rearrangement uses TRBV6-2 or TRBV6-3 and TRBJ2-1; TRBD1 matches at 7 bases. CDR1 and CDR2 (germline): MNHEY, SVGEGT. V was clipped by 6 bases and J by 8 bases; unmatched bases: 7. This CDR3 is built from 13 residues. The CDR3, as DNA: TGTGCCAGCAGCGACAGGGTTAGGGATGAGCAGTTCTTC. It specifies CASSDRVRDEQFF.

The table lists this clonotype with a few counts. This rearrangement joins TRBV28 to TRBJ1-5; 7 bases match TRBD1. This CDR3 region has 14 residues. Germline V gene data show CDR1 as MDHEN and CDR2 as SYDVKM. V shed 10 bases, J shed 4 bases, and the junction held 10 bases outside the gene matches. The chain's CDR3 is CATNPRGTNQPQHF. Written as DNA, the CDR3 is TGTGCCACCAACCCCAGGGGGACGAATCAGCCCCAGCATTTT.

The rearrangement joins TRBV4-3 to TRBJ1-2; D is unclear. The CDR3 runs to 14 residues. CDR1 is LGHNA, CDR2 YSLEER, per germline. V was cut by 1 base and J by 7 bases, with 13 bases left in between. CDR3: CASSQVVRVRGYTF. CDR3 coding DNA: TGCGCCAGCAGCCAAGTGGTACGGGTTCGTGGCTACACCTTC.

The rearrangement uses TRBV6-1 and TRBJ1-5, with D unclear. Germline values: CDR1 MNHNS, CDR2 SASEGT. The CDR3 runs to 15 residues. V gave up 5 bases and J gave up 0 bases, with 11 bases separating them. CDR3 sequence reads: CASSHLGYSNQPQHF. The CDR3 DNA is TGTGCCAGCAGTCATTTGGGGTATAGCAATCAGCCCCAGCATTTT.

This clonotype was seen a handful of times. One end of the junction does not line up with germline, which may come from a read error. The chain recombines TRBV5-5 with TRBJ1-6; D ambiguous. This CDR3 spans 14 amino acids. The germline gives CDR1 SGHKS, CDR2 YYEKEE (reference sequence). DNA for the CDR3: TGTGCCAGAAGCTTTTTTGGGTTTAATTCACCCCTCCACTTT. Amino acids: CARSFFGFNSPLHF.

The chain is built from TRBV7-2 and TRBJ2-5; 8 bases agree with TRBD1. Germline CDR1 SGHTA, CDR2 FQGNSA. V lost 4 bases and J lost 6; bases outside the gene matches: 10. This CDR3 is 15 amino acids long. CDR3 residues: CASSSLAGGVKTQYF. Here the CDR3 DNA reads TGTGCCAGCAGCTCCCTGGCAGGGGGCGTTAAGACCCAGTACTTC.

The chain is built from TRBV6-2 or TRBV6-3 and TRBJ2-7; TRBD1 matches at 9 bases. Germline lookup yields CDR1 MNHEY and CDR2 SVGEGT. The CDR3 sequence is 13 residues long. The V gene end was trimmed by 6 bases and the J gene end by 6 bases; junction bases not matched to a gene: 6. The CDR3 here is CASRRTGASEQYF. The CDR3 DNA reads TGTGCCAGCAGGAGGACAGGGGCCTCCGAGCAGTACTTC.

This clonotype was counted a few times. The chain couples TRBV27 to TRBJ2-1; D is possibly TRBD1 (7 bases). Between the trimmed V and J ends, which lost 4 bases and 5 bases, there was a span of 15 bases. Germline V gene lookup returns CDR1 MNHEY and CDR2 SMNVEV (reference sequence). The CDR3 is 15 amino acids. The CDR3 is CASSSTGTLDNEQFF. In DNA form, the CDR3 reads TGTGCCAGCAGTTCGACAGGGACTCTTGACAATGAGCAGTTCTTC.

This clonotype has only a few counts. The rearrangement uses TRBV7-9 and TRBJ2-7; the D gene could be TRBD1 or TRBD2 (5 bases each). CDR1 is SEHNR, CDR2 FQNEAQ, per germline (reference sequence). The V end was cut by 2 bases, the J end by 5 bases, with 10 bases between. The CDR3 extends over 13 amino acids. CDR3 nucleotides: TGTGCCAGCAGCTTAAGTATGGGGGACGAGCAGTACTTC. The encoded protein is CASSLSMGDEQYF.

The chain combines TRBV12-3 or TRBV12-4 with TRBJ2-6; D is unresolved. CDR3 length: 15 residues. Trimming cost V 5 bases and J 0 bases, with 8 bases left between them. CDR3 sequence (DNA): TGTGCCAGCAGTACCTCTATCTCTGGGGCCAACGTCCTGACTTTC. Encoded protein: CASSTSISGANVLTF.

This clonotype came up a few times. V gene TRBV7-2 combines with J gene TRBJ2-5; possible D gene TRBD1, 6 bases. Trimming took 4 bases from V and 4 from J, leaving 13 bases between them. This CDR3 region has 14 residues. Germline CDR1 and CDR2: SGHTA and FQGNSA. CDR3 loop: CASSWGLMGETQYF. As DNA, the CDR3 is TGTGCCAGCAGCTGGGGGCTTATGGGAGAGACCCAGTACTTC.

The rearrangement uses TRBV7-2 and TRBJ2-7; 8 bases line up with TRBD1. This CDR3 is built from 14 residues. Germline CDR1 is SGHTA and CDR2 is FQGNSA. Trimming removed 6 bases from V and 5 bases from J; junction bases left unmatched: 9. CDR3 region: CASSKTDRANEQYF. The CDR3 DNA is TGTGCCAGCAGTAAAACGGACAGGGCCAACGAGCAGTACTTC.

This chain links TRBV6-2 or TRBV6-3 with TRBJ1-1; maybe TRBD1 (6 bases). V dropped 2 bases and J dropped 4 bases, with 11 bases sitting between them. The CDR3 sequence is 14 residues long. Germline V lookup: CDR1 MNHEY, CDR2 SVGEGT. In nucleotides, the CDR3 is TGTGCCAGCAGTTACAATTGGGGGCGCACTGAAGCTTTCTTT. Amino acids: CASSYNWGRTEAFF.

This clonotype was observed a handful of times. The CDR3 DNA reads TGTGCCAGCAGCTCGACTAGCGGGGCCTCTGGGGCCAACGTCCTGACTTTC. Translating it yields CASSSTSGASGANVLTF. The J gene is TRBJ2-6, the V gene TRBV7-9; 11 bases are shared with TRBD2. CDR3 length: 17 residues. The J segment lost 0 bases and the V segment lost 4 bases, leaving 2 bases of the junction unmatched. Germline loops: CDR1 SEHNR, CDR2 FQNEAQ (reference sequence).

This clonotype has more than one count but fewer than ten. The chain employs TRBV4-1 and TRBJ2-7, with unresolved D. Germline V gene sequence: CDR1 MGHRA, CDR2 YSYEKL. V was shortened by 0 bases and J by 0 bases, with 12 bases between the two germline ends. The CDR3 has 16 amino acids. The CDR3 DNA sequence: TGCGCCAGCAGCCAAGAAAGCAGCAAGAGCTCCTACGAGCAGTACTTC. Translating gives CASSQESSKSSYEQYF.

A few counts support this clonotype. The rearrangement uses TRBV14 and TRBJ2-1; D unclear. Trimming stripped 0 bases from V and 3 bases from J, with 6 bases between. The V gene's germline CDR1 is SGHDN and CDR2 FVKESK. The CDR3 consists of 14 residues. CDR3 loop: CASSQEHNYNEQFF. The CDR3 DNA is TGTGCCAGCAGCCAAGAACACAACTACAATGAGCAGTTCTTC.